The subject of this entry is one TCR beta chain. What it recognizes is unknown. Germline CDR1 and CDR2: MGHRA and YSYEKL. The CDR3 extends over 18 amino acids. V shed 0 bases, J shed 5 bases, and the junction held 10 bases outside the gene matches. The sample is drawn from a study of T cell responses to AZD1222 COVID-19 vaccine. In the study overall: Samples with a second dose at about 4 or about 12 weeks were pooled together.

Libraries were prepared by immunoSEQ multiplex PCR; TCRdb keeps only in-frame clonotypes and omits some of them. This sample has about 200,000 clones, with about 90% found just once. The study's findings and limits: Dominant at 160-218 and 743-854, vaccine-associated CD4 TCRs also spanned spike.

The TCR was taken from an adult in good health. The specimen was peripheral blood, collected on day 0 of AZD1222 vaccination. J is TRBJ2-1 and V is TRBV4-1; 10 bases match TRBD2. The chain's CDR3 is CASSQEASGGTLNNEQFF. The CDR3 DNA follows: TGCGCCAGCAGCCAAGAGGCTAGCGGGGGAACTCTAAACAATGAGCAGTTCTTC.